Below are 11 T cell receptor beta chains sequenced from a single sample in a study of cytomegalovirus exposure and HLA in healthy donors. Data came from immunoSEQ multiplex PCR; TCRdb stores just in-frame clones and leaves some out. The table records a few hundred thousand clones, approximately 90% of them present only once. Sequences were obtained from PBMCs. All receptors derive from a woman aged 18-35 years in good health and CMV-seronegative.

The table lists this clone with a count of one. This rearrangement joins TRBV7-9 to TRBJ1-1; D gene uncertain. CDR1 is SEHNR, CDR2 FQNEAQ, per germline (reference sequence). There are 13 residues in the CDR3. V lost 6 bases, J lost 4 bases, and 12 bases lay in between. The CDR3 spells CASRGAGSTEAFF. In nucleotides, the CDR3 is TGTGCCAGCAGAGGCGCGGGGTCCACTGAAGCTTTCTTT.

This rearrangement joins TRBV7-8 to TRBJ2-5, with D possibly matching TRBD2 (6 bases). The germline V gene has CDR1 SGHVS and CDR2 FQNEAQ. This CDR3 comprises 15 residues. The ends were cut back, 0 bases at V and 1 base at J, with 9 bases in the middle. As DNA, the CDR3 is TGTGCCAGCAGCTTAGCGATTAGCGGCCAAGAGACCCAGTACTTC. Translated, it gives CASSLAISGQETQYF.

V usage is TRBV5-6 and J usage is TRBJ2-6, with 12 bases lining up with TRBD1. Germline values: CDR1 SGHDT, CDR2 YYEEEE. This CDR3 has 18 residues. Trimming took 0 bases from V and 4 from J; bases not matched to a gene: 5. The CDR3 sequence: CASSLVGQGATGANVLTF. The CDR3 DNA is TGTGCCAGCAGCTTGGTGGGACAGGGGGCGACAGGGGCCAACGTCCTGACTTTC.

This clone was seen a single time. The chain links TRBV7-8 to TRBJ1-5; the match to TRBD1 covers 10 bases. Germline assignment: CDR1 SGHVS and CDR2 FQNEAQ. V shed 6 bases and J 6 bases; nucleotides not matched to a gene: 5. There are 14 residues in the CDR3. CDR3 protein: CASSDRGPGQPQHF. The CDR3 DNA is TGTGCCAGCAGTGACAGGGGGCCGGGTCAGCCCCAGCATTTT.

This clone came up a few times. The J gene is TRBJ2-4, the V gene TRBV21-1; TRBD2 is the table's D call, not checked against the DNA. TRBV21-1 corresponds to a pseudogene. CDR3 size: 13 residues. The CDR3 region is CASTPLAKNIQYF. In nucleotides, the CDR3 is TGTGCCAGCACCCCACTAGCCAAAAACATTCAGTACTTC.

CDR3 protein: CASSPGPGGTDTQYF. CDR3 nucleotides: TGCGCCAGCAGCCCGGGCCCGGGGGGCACAGATACGCAGTATTTT. The rearrangement uses TRBV5-1 and TRBJ2-3; D may be TRBD2 (6 bases). CDR1 is SGHRS, CDR2 YFSETQ, per germline. The V and J ends lost 4 bases and 1 base respectively, with 13 bases between them. The CDR3 spans 15 residues.

The CDR3 loop reads CASSPPMDRGRISSYNSPLHF. In nucleotides, the CDR3 is TGTGCCAGTAGTCCCCCCATGGACAGGGGGCGCATAAGCTCCTATAATTCACCCCTCCACTTT. The V call is TRBV19, the J call TRBJ1-6; 11 nucleotides agree with TRBD1. V dropped 5 bases and J dropped 0; count of bases not matched to a gene: 15. The CDR3 loop spans 21 amino acids. Germline values: CDR1 LNHDA, CDR2 SQIVND (reference sequence).

This CDR3 reads CASSPHPGQGGEKLFF. In nucleotides, the CDR3 is TGTGCCAGCAGCCCGCACCCCGGGCAGGGTGGCGAAAAACTGTTTTTT. The chain uses TRBV5-6 and TRBJ1-4; D might be TRBD1 (5 bases). CDR1 and CDR2 (germline): SGHDT, YYEEEE. V was pared by 4 bases and J by 8 bases, with 21 bases between. The CDR3 extends over 16 amino acids.

The chain uses TRBV28 and TRBJ1-2, with 9 bases matching TRBD1. The V segment lost 6 bases and the J segment 3 bases; nucleotides outside the gene matches: 5. From germline, CDR1 is MDHEN and CDR2 SYDVKM. The CDR3 length is 14 residues. The CDR3 protein is CASRPDRGDYGYTF. The CDR3 coding sequence is TGTGCCAGCAGACCGGACAGGGGTGACTATGGCTACACCTTC.

The genes are TRBV5-4 and TRBJ2-5; D remains ambiguous. From germline, CDR1 is SGHNT and CDR2 YYREEE (reference sequence). V was trimmed by 5 bases and J by 4 bases, leaving 15 bases between them. CDR3 length equals 14 residues. The CDR3 DNA reads TGTGCCAGCAGGTTTAACACAGACGGAGAGACCCAGTACTTC. Its translation: CASRFNTDGETQYF.

This clone was seen only a few times. J is TRBJ1-4 and V is TRBV6-5; D unclear. CDR3 length equals 14 residues. V was shortened by 6 bases and J by 4 bases, with 12 bases between the two germline ends. CDR1 and CDR2 from the germline V gene are MNHEY and SVGAGI. The CDR3 region has the DNA TGTGCCAGCAGCCAAACGAGGGATAATGAAAAACTGTTTTTT. Translation: CASSQTRDNEKLFF.